This T cell receptor (beta chain) was sequenced for a study of cytomegalovirus exposure and HLA in healthy donors. General study findings and limits: An apparent linkage of common viral pathogens to several of the most significant clusters emerged in a later analysis. Some highly shared sequence variants likely arose as a pipeline artifact. Some V segments could not be told apart, so they were left out, TRBV6-2 and TRBV6-3 among them.

Comment on this clone: Its antigen remains unidentified.

Germline V gene data show CDR1 as SGHRS and CDR2 as YFSETQ. Trimming pared 5 bases from V and 0 bases from J, leaving 8 bases between. The CDR3 extends over 13 amino acids. PCR employed 60 Vbeta and 13 Jbeta primers. Only in-frame clones appear in the TCRdb table, and some are missing; sequencing was by immunoSEQ multiplex PCR. The table shows fewer than 80,000 clones, with roughly two thirds occurring only once. This chain joins TRBV5-1 and TRBJ2-5; perhaps TRBD1 as D (5 bases). This receptor was obtained from a woman between 45 and 60 years old in good health and CMV-seropositive. Source material: PBMCs. The DNA of the CDR3 is TGCGCCAGCAGTTTACAGGACCAAGAGACCCAGTACTTC. The encoded protein is CASSLQDQETQYF.